This is a list of T cell receptor beta chains from one sample in a study of blood T cells in healthy people across ages. TCRdb re-analysed the 5' RACE reads in MiXCR, keeping a single row per CDR3 protein. There are about 1.6 million distinct CDR3 sequences in the sample; around 35% occur only once, and approximately 10% lies in the top ten. The sample comprised blood. The receptors come from a woman aged 25 to 39 in good health. The CDR3 runs from the conserved cysteine through the conserved F or W. A D gene is named only where the DNA matches it firmly. Size values are once, few and many counts, or a class for expanded clones, and some rows have none.

abundance	v_gene	j_gene	d_gene	CDR3aa	CDR3nt
NA	TRBV13	TRBJ2-7	NA	CASSFEQTYEQYF	TGTGCCAGCAGCTTTGAACAAACCTACGAGCAGTACTTC
NA	TRBV5-1	TRBJ1-6	NA	CASSSEGGAPLHF	TGCGCCAGCAGCTCCGAGGGGGGGGCACCCCTCCACTTT
NA	TRBV2	TRBJ1-5	TRBD1	CASTIGQGWEPQHF	TGTGCCAGCACCATAGGACAGGGTTGGGAGCCCCAGCATTTT
few	TRBV7-9	TRBJ2-5	NA	CASSLGMSAQETQYF	TGTGCCAGCAGCTTAGGCATGTCAGCACAAGAGACCCAGTACTTC
many	TRBV29-1	TRBJ2-7	NA	CSVEDLTEQYF	TGCAGCGTTGAAGATCTAACCGAGCAGTACTTC
once	TRBV5-5	TRBJ1-3	NA	CASSPGQRSSSGNTIYF	TGTGCCAGCAGCCCCGGACAGCGGAGTTCCTCTGGAAACACCATATATTTT
NA	TRBV13	TRBJ1-2	TRBD1	CASSTSGQGFGLGYGYTF	TGTGCCAGCAGCACCTCGGGACAGGGGTTTGGGCTTGGCTATGGCTACACCTTC
NA	TRBV20-1	TRBJ2-5	NA	CSARPTRRVGETQYF	TGCAGTGCTAGACCCACCCGACGGGTAGGAGAGACCCAGTACTTC
few	TRBV20-1	TRBJ2-5	NA	CSARDPQGAETQYF	TGCAGTGCTAGAGATCCACAGGGAGCAGAGACCCAGTACTTC
NA	TRBV27	TRBJ2-7	NA	CASSPGLDAYEQYF	TGTGCCAGCAGTCCGGGACTTGACGCCTACGAGCAGTACTTC
NA	TRBV28	TRBJ2-3	TRBD2	CASSPLAESTDTQYF	TGTGCCAGCAGTCCTCTAGCGGAAAGCACAGATACGCAGTATTTT
once	TRBV5-1	TRBJ2-7	NA	CASSLAPGRSSCEQYF	TGCGCCAGCAGCTTGGCCCCGGGTCGGAGTTCCTGCGAGCAGTACTTC
NA	TRBV7-2	TRBJ2-1	TRBD2	CASSLSRTSGGRWNEQFF	TGTGCCAGCAGCTTATCTAGGACTAGCGGGGGCCGCTGGAATGAGCAGTTCTTC
many	TRBV7-9	TRBJ2-1	NA	CASRPDTYNEQFF	TGTGCCAGCAGACCCGACACCTACAATGAGCAGTTCTTC
NA	TRBV4-2	TRBJ1-2	TRBD1	CASTKEGTGQGAYGYTF	TGTGCCAGCACTAAAGAGGGGACTGGACAGGGGGCCTATGGCTACACCTTC
NA	TRBV9	TRBJ1-2	TRBD1	CASQATGLGYTF	TGTGCCAGCCAGGCGACAGGGCTAGGCTACACCTTC
NA	TRBV25-1	TRBJ1-2	NA	CASSDLNGGGYTF	TGTGCCAGCAGTGACCTTAATGGGGGTGGCTACACCTTC
few	TRBV10-3	TRBJ2-1	NA	CAINEQGIYNEQFF	TGTGCCATCAACGAACAGGGAATTTACAATGAGCAGTTCTTC
NA	TRBV6-1	TRBJ2-3	NA	CASSELGSTDTQYF	TGTGCCAGCAGTGAATTGGGTAGCACAGATACGCAGTATTTT
few	TRBV12-3/TRBV12-4	TRBJ1-5	NA	CASSVYRDPKQPQHF	TGTGCCAGCAGTGTATACAGGGACCCCAAACAGCCCCAGCATTTT
few	TRBV15	TRBJ1-2	NA	CATSRDGQGFHTF	TGTGCCACCAGCAGAGATGGGCAGGGGTTCCACACCTTC
few	TRBV5-1	TRBJ2-5	TRBD1	CASSLEQGQETQYF	TGTGCCAGCAGCTTAGAACAGGGGCAAGAGACCCAGTACTTC
NA	TRBV4-2	TRBJ1-5	NA	CASSQVSGDNQPQHF	TGTGCCAGCAGCCAAGTGTCGGGAGACAATCAGCCCCAGCATTTT
many	TRBV20-1	TRBJ2-7	NA	CSAKVWTENYEQYF	TGCAGTGCTAAAGTATGGACAGAGAATTACGAGCAGTACTTC